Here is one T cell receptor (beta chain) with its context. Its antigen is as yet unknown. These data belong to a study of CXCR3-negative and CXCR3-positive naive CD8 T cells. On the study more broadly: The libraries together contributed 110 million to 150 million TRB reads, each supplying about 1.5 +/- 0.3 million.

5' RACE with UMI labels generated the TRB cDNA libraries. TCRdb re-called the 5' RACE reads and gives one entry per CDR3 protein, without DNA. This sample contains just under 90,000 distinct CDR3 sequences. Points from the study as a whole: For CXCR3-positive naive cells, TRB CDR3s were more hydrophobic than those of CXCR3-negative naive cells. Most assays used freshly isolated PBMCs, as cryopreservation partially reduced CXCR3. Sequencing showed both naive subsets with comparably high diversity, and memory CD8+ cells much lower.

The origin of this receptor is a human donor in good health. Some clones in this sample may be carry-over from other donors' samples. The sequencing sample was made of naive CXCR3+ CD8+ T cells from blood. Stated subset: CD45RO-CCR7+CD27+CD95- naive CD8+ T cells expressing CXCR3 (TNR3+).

The chain's CDR3 is CASSHGTFFPYEQYF. This chain uses TRBV5-6 with TRBJ2-7; TCRdb names TRBD1, which stays unverified in the absence of DNA. Germline V gene sequence: CDR1 SGHDT, CDR2 YYEEEE. The CDR3 extends over 15 amino acids.